This entry features one T cell receptor beta chain sequence. Its antigen is not known. This sample was taken from a study of T-cell memory formation after mild COVID-19. Study context: The study found TCR clusters largely donor specific.

Trimming pared 10 bases from V and 1 base from J, leaving 17 bases between. Germline V CDR1 and CDR2: MNHEY, SVGEGT. CDR3 size: 14 residues. Study outcomes and limitations: Later expanders leaned CD4+, whereas clones that contracted between day 15 and 85 were balanced CD4/CD8. CD4+ contracting clones were mainly CM and EM; CD8+ ones, EMRA.

One entry per CDR3 protein results from TCRdb running MiXCR on the 5' RACE reads. This table has almost 550,000 distinct CDR3 sequences, roughly 22% appearing once. This clonotype was obtained from an adult woman who had mild COVID-19 (a few samples of this study predate the infection). Cell type and time point are not known. The material sequenced was PBMCs or a T cell subset sorted from them (not recorded which). This chain joins TRBV6-2 or TRBV6-3 and TRBJ2-7, with D possibly matching TRBD2 (5 bases). The CDR3 protein is CATYRDFVSYEQYF. CDR3 DNA: TGTGCCACCTACCGGGATTTTGTTTCCTACGAGCAGTACTTC.